One and the same sample provided the 24 T cell receptor beta chains below, sequenced in a study of cytomegalovirus exposure and HLA in healthy donors (dated by TCRdb to about 2017). Libraries were made using the immunoSEQ multiplex PCR assay. For the multiplex PCR, a mixture combining 60 forward primers for TCR Vbeta segments and 13 reverse primers for TCR Jbeta segments was used. TCRdb took this table from immuneACCESS and kept in-frame rearrangements with V and J called. Such tables lack part of the clones; where checked against another copy, unresolved V genes explain under half of the gap, and the rest is unexplained. In all, the sample holds some 120,000 clones, and around 75% of those were seen once. 1.6% of the sample is taken by the ten largest. Sequencing input: PBMCs. The receptors were gathered from a woman under 30 in good health and CMV-seronegative.

This chain joins TRBV10-3 and TRBJ1-1; D possibly corresponds to TRBD1 (6 bases). Trimming removed 6 bases from V and 4 bases from J, with 15 bases in between. The CDR3 is 14 residues long. Germline CDR1 and CDR2: ENHRY and SYGVKD. CDR3 amino acids: CAIREQGFSTEAFF. For the CDR3, the DNA is TGTGCCATCAGGGAACAGGGTTTTAGCACTGAAGCTTTCTTT.

The J gene is TRBJ1-6, the V gene TRBV5-6; weak D call: TRBD1 (6 bases). Per the germline V gene, CDR1 is SGHDT and CDR2 is YYEEEE. The CDR3 is 15 amino acids. V lost 2 bases and J lost 7, with 13 bases in between. This CDR3 reads CASSFAQGTNSPLHF. CDR3 nucleotides: TGTGCCAGCAGCTTTGCGCAGGGGACGAATTCACCCCTCCACTTT.

This rearrangement joins TRBV4-1 to TRBJ1-1; the match to TRBD1 covers 8 bases. The CDR3 runs 15 residues. The germline V gene encodes CDR1 MGHRA and CDR2 YSYEKL. The junction had 8 bases not matched to a gene; V was cut back by 4 bases and J by 4 bases. CDR3 sequence reads: CASSPRTGTGTEAFF. The CDR3 coding sequence is TGCGCCAGCAGCCCGAGGACCGGGACAGGCACTGAAGCTTTCTTT.

The chain employs TRBV28 and TRBJ1-5; TRBD1 aligns across 11 bases. V was pared by 2 bases and J by 6 bases, with 6 bases of the junction left unmatched. Looked up from germline, CDR1 is MDHEN and CDR2 is SYDVKM. This CDR3 contains 16 residues. The CDR3 DNA reads as TGTGCCAGCAGTTTACGTTGGACAGGGGGCTCTCAGCCCCAGCATTTT. It translates to CASSLRWTGGSQPQHF. Variable domain in full (rest from reference TRBV28 and TRBJ1-5): DVKVTQSSRYLVKRTGEKVFLECVQDMDHENMFWYRQDPGLGLRLIYFSYDVKMKEKGDIPEGYSVSREKKERFSLILESASTNQTSMYLCASSLRWTGGSQPQHFGDGTRLSIL.

The V call is TRBV19, the J call TRBJ1-5; TRBD1 matches at 8 bases. J lost 4 bases, V lost 6 bases, and 5 bases had no gene match. The CDR3 extends over 14 amino acids. Germline CDR1 reads LNHDA; CDR2 reads SQIVND (reference sequence). The CDR3 DNA is TGTGCCAGTAGCCACAGGGGGGTAAATCAGCCCCAGCATTTT. This translates into CASSHRGVNQPQHF.

The CDR3 sequence is CASSYHDSYTEAFF. The CDR3 region has the DNA TGTGCCAGCAGTTACCATGACAGTTACACTGAAGCTTTCTTT. V is TRBV6-5 and J is TRBJ1-1, with a possible D match to TRBD1 (5 bases). The V gene's germline CDR1 is MNHEY and CDR2 SVGAGI. The V and J ends lost 2 bases and 3 bases respectively, with 10 bases between them. This CDR3 is 14 amino acids long.

V usage is TRBV5-1 and J usage is TRBJ1-1, with 10 bases fitting TRBD1. The CDR3 is 16 residues long. Losses at the gene ends were 3 bases for V and 0 bases for J; bases not matched to a gene: 5. The germline CDR1 and CDR2 sequences are SGHRS and YFSETQ. CDR3 sequence reads: CASSSGTGAMNTEAFF. The CDR3 coding sequence is TGCGCCAGCAGCTCGGGGACAGGGGCGATGAACACTGAAGCTTTCTTT.

The chain is built from TRBV7-2 and TRBJ1-2; TRBD1 matches at 7 bases. CDR3 length: 15 residues. V lost 0 bases, J lost 2 bases, and 3 bases stayed unmatched. Germline values: CDR1 SGHTA, CDR2 FQGNSA. The CDR3 nucleotides are TGTGCCAGCAGCTTAGCCGGGACAGTAAACTATGGCTACACCTTC. Protein product: CASSLAGTVNYGYTF. Filled out from reference TRBV7-2 and TRBJ1-2, the complete variable domain reads GAGVSQSPSNKVTEKGKDVELRCDPISGHTALYWYRQSLGQGLEFLIYFQGNSAPDKSGLPSDRFSAERTGGSVSTLTIQRTQQEDSAVYLCASSLAGTVNYGYTFGSGTRLTVV.

This clone was found once. The chain carries TRBV7-2 and TRBJ1-1; D not resolved. Deletions cut 1 base from V and 0 bases from J, with 6 bases between. CDR1 and CDR2 (germline): SGHTA, FQGNSA. The CDR3 totals 14 residues. The chain's CDR3 is CASSLGAMNTEAFF. CDR3 nucleotides: TGTGCCAGCAGCTTAGGAGCCATGAACACTGAAGCTTTCTTT.

The rearrangement joins TRBV15 to TRBJ2-2; D remains unclear. The CDR3 is 15 amino acids. CDR1 and CDR2 (germline): LNHNV, YYDKDF (reference sequence). With 0 bases removed from V and 5 bases from J, the gap between germline ends came to 10 bases. CDR3: CATSRDRVETGELFF. The CDR3, as DNA: TGTGCCACCAGCAGAGATCGGGTGGAAACCGGGGAGCTGTTTTTT. Complete variable domain (other parts from reference TRBV15 and TRBJ2-2): DAMVIQNPRYQVTQFGKPVTLSCSQTLNHNVMYWYQQKSSQAPKLLFHYYDKDFNNEADTPDNFQSRRPNTSFCFLDIRSPGLGDTAMYLCATSRDRVETGELFFGEGSRLTVL.

This chain links TRBV5-1 with TRBJ1-1; D may be TRBD1 (6 bases). V dropped 7 bases and J dropped 0 bases, with 19 bases sitting between them. The CDR3 totals 16 residues. CDR1 and CDR2 from the germline V gene are SGHRS and YFSETQ. The CDR3, as DNA: TGCGCCAGCCAGAAGTCCACAGGGAACATGAACACTGAAGCTTTCTTT. It is translated as CASQKSTGNMNTEAFF.

This clone was counted a single time. The chain joins TRBV30 to TRBJ2-5; unclear D gene. Trimming took off 0 bases at V and 0 bases at J, with 8 bases between the two ends. The CDR3 consists of 14 residues. The germline V gene encodes CDR1 GTSNPN and CDR2 SVGIG (reference sequence). The DNA for the CDR3 is TGTGCCTGGAGTGTACGACACTACCAAGAGACCCAGTACTTC. Translating gives CAWSVRHYQETQYF.

The chain uses TRBV5-1 and TRBJ2-1; TRBD1 might be the D (6 bases). Germline CDR1 and CDR2: SGHRS and YFSETQ. The CDR3 covers 18 residues. Trimming took off 0 bases at V and 11 bases at J, with 27 bases between the two ends. As DNA, the CDR3 is TGCGCCAGCAGCTTGGGCCAATTTTTTCCCCGGACAGAAAACAAGCAGTTCTTC. Translation gives CASSLGQFFPRTENKQFF.

The chain uses TRBV6-5 and TRBJ1-4; D possibly corresponds to TRBD1 (6 bases). Looked up from germline, CDR1 is MNHEY and CDR2 is SVGAGI. With 0 bases removed from V and 8 bases from J, the gap between germline ends came to 13 bases. This CDR3 region has 15 residues. The CDR3 DNA is TGTGCCAGCAGTTACTCCCCGACAGGCCAGGAAAAACTGTTTTTT. This encodes CASSYSPTGQEKLFF.

V is TRBV5-4 and J is TRBJ1-2, with D maybe TRBD1 (5 bases). CDR3 length equals 13 residues. The germline V and J ends were trimmed by 5 bases and 7 bases, with 15 bases remaining between them. Germline V gives CDR1 SGHNT, CDR2 YYREEE (reference sequence). The CDR3 DNA reads as TGTGCCAGCAGGACTCAAGGGGCGCCTGGCTACACCTTC. Protein: CASRTQGAPGYTF.

This clone was seen only a few times. The chain combines TRBV6-4 with TRBJ2-6, with no clear D. Trimming pared 5 bases from V and 4 bases from J, leaving 9 bases between. The CDR3 sequence is 14 residues long. From germline, CDR1 is MRHNA and CDR2 SNTAGT. CDR3 nucleotides: TGTGCCAGCAGTTTAACACAGGGGGCCAACGTCCTGACTTTC. Translating gives CASSLTQGANVLTF.

This clone was seen a handful of times. The genes are TRBV25-1 and TRBJ1-2, with D perhaps matching TRBD1 (5 bases). The CDR3 covers 16 residues. V lost 2 bases and J lost 4, with 17 bases in between. CDR1 is MGHDK and CDR2 is SYGVNS in the germline V gene. The CDR3 DNA follows: TGTGCCAGCAGTGAACCGTCAGGAGTAGGGGTCTATGGCTACACCTTC. Translation gives CASSEPSGVGVYGYTF.

The genes are TRBV5-6 and TRBJ2-5, with TRBD1 identical over 8 bases. The CDR3 has 16 amino acids. CDR1 SGHDT and CDR2 YYEEEE come from the germline V gene. V shed 5 bases, J shed 4 bases, and the junction held 13 bases outside the gene matches. Here the CDR3 DNA reads TGTGCCAGCAGGGAATCAGGACAGGGAAGGCGAGAGACCCAGTACTTC. It codes for CASRESGQGRRETQYF. Supplemented by reference TRBV5-6 and TRBJ2-5, the full variable domain reads DAGVTQSPTHLIKTRGQQVTLRCSPKSGHDTVSWYQQALGQGPQFIFQYYEEEERQRGNFPDRFSGHQFPNYSSELNVNALLLGDSALYLCASRESGQGRRETQYFGPGTRLLVL.

This sequence joins TRBV6-4 and TRBJ1-6; TRBD1 agrees at 10 bases. Trimming removed 4 bases from V and 8 bases from J; junction bases left unmatched: 8. Germline loops: CDR1 MRHNA, CDR2 SNTAGT. CDR3 length: 16 amino acids. CDR3 sequence (DNA): TGTGCCAGCAGTGCCCATCCCGGGACAGGGGATTCACCCCTCCACTTT. This sequence encodes CASSAHPGTGDSPLHF.

This chain links TRBV6-1 with TRBJ1-1, with D hard to call. Trimming left V 1 base short and J 3 bases short, with 9 bases between. The CDR3 contains 14 residues. CDR1 is MNHNS and CDR2 is SASEGT in the germline V gene. CDR3 in amino acids: CASSEVIRYTEAFF. The CDR3 nucleotides read TGTGCCAGCAGTGAAGTCATCAGGTACACTGAAGCTTTCTTT.

The chain uses TRBV2 and TRBJ1-5; no reliable D call. Germline assignment: CDR1 SNHLY and CDR2 FYNNEI. This CDR3 spans 18 amino acids. V lost 3 bases and J lost 7, with 25 bases in between. The CDR3 DNA sequence: TGTGCCAGCAGTGATGTCCCCCCTCAGAACAGACATCGGCAGCCCCAGCATTTT. This encodes CASSDVPPQNRHRQPQHF. The full variable domain, its missing parts supplied by reference TRBV2 and TRBJ1-5, is EPEVTQTPSHQVTQMGQEVILRCVPISNHLYFYWYRQILGQKVEFLVSFYNNEISEKSEIFDDQFSVERPDGSNFTLKIRSTKLEDSAMYFCASSDVPPQNRHRQPQHFGDGTRLSIL.

The V call is TRBV30, the J call TRBJ1-1; no definite D call. CDR3 length: 14 amino acids. Germline V gene lookup returns CDR1 GTSNPN and CDR2 SVGIG (reference sequence). The V and J ends lost 4 bases and 1 base respectively, with 13 bases between them. Here the CDR3 reads CAWIRASQNTEAFF. In DNA, the CDR3 is TGTGCCTGGATTCGAGCCTCGCAGAACACTGAAGCTTTCTTT. Based on the CDR3 plus reference TRBV30 and TRBJ1-1, the full variable domain is SQTIHQWPATLVQPVGSPLSLECTVEGTSNPNLYWYRQAAGRGLQLLFYSVGIGQISSEVPQNLSASRPQDRQFILSSKKLLLSDSGFYLCAWIRASQNTEAFFGQGTRLTVV.

The chain recombines TRBV30 with TRBJ1-2, with D uncertain. Germline V lookup: CDR1 GTSNPN, CDR2 SVGIG (reference sequence). V lost 2 bases and J lost 13, with 17 bases in between. CDR3 size: 12 residues. CDR3 sequence reads: CAWSSRTGRSTF. In DNA, the CDR3 is TGTGCCTGGAGTTCCCGGACCGGGAGGTCCACCTTC.

The chain has TRBV10-1 and TRBJ1-5; 9 positions agree with TRBD1. V lost 8 bases to trimming and J lost 6 bases; unmatched junction nucleotides: 14. There are 16 residues in the CDR3. The germline V gene encodes CDR1 WNHNN and CDR2 SYGVQD (reference sequence). Here the CDR3 DNA reads TGCGCCAGCCGGACAGGGGCAGGGCTAAACGTTCAGCCCCAGCATTTT. Amino acids: CASRTGAGLNVQPQHF.